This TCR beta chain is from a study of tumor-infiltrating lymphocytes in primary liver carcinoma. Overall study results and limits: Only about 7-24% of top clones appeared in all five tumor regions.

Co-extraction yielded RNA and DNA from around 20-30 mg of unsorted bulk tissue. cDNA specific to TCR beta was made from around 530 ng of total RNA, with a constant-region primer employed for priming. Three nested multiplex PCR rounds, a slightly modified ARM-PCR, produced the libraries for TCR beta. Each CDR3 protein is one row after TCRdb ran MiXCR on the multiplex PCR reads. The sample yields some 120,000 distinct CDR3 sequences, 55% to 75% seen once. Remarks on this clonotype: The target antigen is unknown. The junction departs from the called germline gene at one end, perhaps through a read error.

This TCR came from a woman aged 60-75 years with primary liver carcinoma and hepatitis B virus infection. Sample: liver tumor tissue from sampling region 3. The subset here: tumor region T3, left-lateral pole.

The CDR3 is CASSLRQRTGEFHF. The CDR3 DNA reads as TGTGCCAGCAGCTTAAGGCAACGTACGGGAGAGTTCCACTTT. This chain joins TRBV11-1 and TRBJ2-3, with D possibly being TRBD2 (6 bases). The CDR3 covers 14 residues. CDR1 and CDR2 (germline): SGHAT, FQDESV (reference sequence). Supplemented by reference TRBV11-1 and TRBJ2-3, the full variable domain reads EAEVAQSPRYKITEKSQAVAFWCDPISGHATLYWYRQILGQGPELLVQFQDESVVDDSQLPKDRFSAERLKGVDSTLKIQPAELGDSAMYLCASSLRQRTGEFHFGPGTRLTVL.